This entry concerns a single T cell receptor (beta chain). The data stem from a study of blood T cell repertoires in COVID-19. Authors' processing steps: Using reference gene primer amplification, nucleated cell counts were estimated. TCRdb's table, derived via immunoSEQ multiplex PCR, lists solely in-frame clones and lacks some. The V and J calls and clone size come from that table; D and trimming were worked out from the DNA. Among about 280,000 clones listed, roughly 85% were seen once. Clinical histories supplied by participants themselves formed the basis of cohort assignment. Sequenced material: PBMCs or T cells enriched from blood (not recorded which). This clonotype originated in a woman between 40 and 55 years old who had recovered from COVID-19.

For the CDR3, the DNA is TGCGCCACCGGGACAGGGGGGGCTAATAATGAAAAACTGTTTTTT. Protein: CATGTGGANNEKLFF. This chain joins TRBV5-1 and TRBJ1-4; 11 nucleotides align to TRBD1. CDR3 length: 15 amino acids. CDR1 SGHRS and CDR2 YFSETQ come from the germline V gene. Trimming at V came to 9 bases and at J to 4 bases, leaving 8 bases not matched to a gene.